This entry features one T cell receptor (beta chain) sequence. These data come from a study of blood T cell repertoires in COVID-19. Study-wide context: From the United States, Italy and Spain came samples of acute and convalescent COVID-19. PBMCs, B-cell-depleted T cells, or T cells were the source of the cDNA or gDNA that made up the material.

The CDR3 extends over 14 amino acids. The germline V and J ends were trimmed by 4 bases and 3 bases, with 14 bases remaining between them. Germline CDR1 and CDR2: SGHRS and YFSETQ. In the original workflow: Estimates of nucleated cell counts were drawn from the amplification of reference gene primers. The method was immunoSEQ multiplex PCR; TCRdb's version includes in-frame clones alone and lacks a portion of them. For V, J and clone size, that table is used; D and trimming come from the DNA. The repertoire consists of 25,000 to 30,000 clones, with over 70% occurring once and the leading ten covering about 50%.

Specimen: peripheral blood. The receptor's source is a man over 45 with active or convalescent COVID-19. This sequence joins TRBV5-1 and TRBJ2-7; tentative D call: TRBD1 (8 bases). The CDR3 DNA reads as TGCGCCAGCAGCGAAACAGGGGGGGTCTACGAGCAGTACTTC. It yields the protein CASSETGGVYEQYF.